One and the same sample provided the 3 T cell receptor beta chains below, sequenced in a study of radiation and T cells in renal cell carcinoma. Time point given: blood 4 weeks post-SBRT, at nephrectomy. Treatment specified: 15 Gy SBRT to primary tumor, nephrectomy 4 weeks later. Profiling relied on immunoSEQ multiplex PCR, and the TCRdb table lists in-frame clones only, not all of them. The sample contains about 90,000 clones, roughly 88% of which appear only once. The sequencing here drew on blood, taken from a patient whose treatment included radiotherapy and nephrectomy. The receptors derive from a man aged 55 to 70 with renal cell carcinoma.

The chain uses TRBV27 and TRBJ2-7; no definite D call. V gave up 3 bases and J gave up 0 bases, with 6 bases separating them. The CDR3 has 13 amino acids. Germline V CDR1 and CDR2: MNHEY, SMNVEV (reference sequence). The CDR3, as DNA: TGTGCCAGCAGTTTCGCACTCTCCTACGAGCAGTACTTC. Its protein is CASSFALSYEQYF.

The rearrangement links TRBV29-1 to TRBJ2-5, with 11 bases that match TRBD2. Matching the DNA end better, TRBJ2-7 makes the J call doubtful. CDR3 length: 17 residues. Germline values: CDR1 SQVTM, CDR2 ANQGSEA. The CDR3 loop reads CSVDRLAGGTLFYEQYF. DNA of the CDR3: TGCAGCGTTGATCGGCTAGCGGGGGGCACCCTTTTCTACGAGCAGTACTTC.

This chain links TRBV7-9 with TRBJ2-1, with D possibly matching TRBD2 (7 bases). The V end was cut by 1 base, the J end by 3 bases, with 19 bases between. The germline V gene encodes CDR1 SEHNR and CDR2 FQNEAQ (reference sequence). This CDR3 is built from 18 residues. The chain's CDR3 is CASSLEVGGGGFYNEQFF. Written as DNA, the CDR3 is TGTGCCAGCAGCTTAGAAGTAGGCGGCGGGGGCTTCTACAATGAGCAGTTCTTC.